The rows below give T cell receptor beta chains drawn from one sample of a study of regulatory T cells in long-lasting Graves disease. MiXCR, applied by TCRdb to the multiplex PCR reads, yields one record per CDR3 protein. The sample yields 370,000 or so distinct CDR3 sequences, roughly 15% seen once. This same sample was also taken into another study, of T cells in Graves' hyperthyroidism and ophthalmopathy.

The material was peripheral blood mononuclear cells (PBMCs), obtained at new diagnosis, from a patient treated with antithyroid drugs. The receptors come from a woman aged 18-29 years with Graves disease. Each CDR3 is given with its conserved first and last residue. The D gene is left open where the match is weak. Clone size appears in some rows only: once, few, many, or a class for an expanded clone.

D gene: -; clone size: many; J gene: TRBJ2-7; V gene: TRBV30; CDR3 DNA: TGTGCCTGGAGAAAGGCGTCGGGACTGAGCTCCTACGAGCAGTACTTC; CDR3 protein: CAWRKASGLSSYEQYF
D gene: TRBD1; clone size: many; J gene: TRBJ1-2; V gene: TRBV7-8; CDR3 DNA: TGTGCCAGCAGCTCCCCGTCGATTTTCGGGGACAGGGGGAGTAGCTACACCTTC; CDR3 protein: CASSSPSIFGDRGSSYTF
D gene: -; clone size: many; J gene: TRBJ2-5; V gene: TRBV2; CDR3 DNA: TGTGCCAGCTCCCCCAGGTGGAGGATTATCCAAGAGACCCAGTACTTC; CDR3 protein: CASSPRWRIIQETQYF
D gene: -; clone size: -; J gene: TRBJ1-1; V gene: TRBV5-4; CDR3 DNA: TGTGCCAGCAGCTTGCAGAGTTCCATGAACACTGAAGCTTTCTTT; CDR3 protein: CASSLQSSMNTEAFF
D gene: -; clone size: -; J gene: TRBJ1-2; V gene: TRBV4-2; CDR3 DNA: TGTGCCAGCAGCCAAAACGTCGCAGGATTCTATGGCTACACCTTC; CDR3 protein: CASSQNVAGFYGYTF
D gene: -; clone size: many; J gene: TRBJ2-7; V gene: TRBV11-2; CDR3 DNA: TGTGCCAGCAGCTTAGCGGGCCTACAGGGGACTTCCTACGAGCAGTACTTC; CDR3 protein: CASSLAGLQGTSYEQYF
D gene: -; clone size: -; J gene: TRBJ2-5; V gene: TRBV28; CDR3 DNA: TGTGCCAGCAGTACGGCTAGCCCCGAAGAGACCCAGTACTTC; CDR3 protein: CASSTASPEETQYF
D gene: -; clone size: few; J gene: TRBJ2-1; V gene: TRBV9; CDR3 DNA: TGTGCCAGCAGCACCAGCCCCAATGAGCAGTTCTTC; CDR3 protein: CASSTSPNEQFF
D gene: TRBD2; clone size: -; J gene: TRBJ2-3; V gene: TRBV7-3; CDR3 DNA: TGTGCCAGCAGCTTAATGGTGGGAGGGTCAGATACGCAGTATTTT; CDR3 protein: CASSLMVGGSDTQYF
D gene: -; clone size: -; J gene: TRBJ1-5; V gene: TRBV20-1; CDR3 DNA: TGCAGTGCTAGAGTTACAGGCAGAACGGGGAATCAGCCCCAGCATTTT; CDR3 protein: CSARVTGRTGNQPQHF
D gene: -; clone size: many; J gene: TRBJ1-4; V gene: TRBV6-1; CDR3 DNA: TGTGCCAGTTACGGACGCAGCGCAACTAATGAAAAACTGTTTTTT; CDR3 protein: CASYGRSATNEKLFF
D gene: -; clone size: few; J gene: TRBJ1-1; V gene: TRBV20-1; CDR3 DNA: TGCAGTGCTGGTACGGACACTGAAGCTTTCTTT; CDR3 protein: CSAGTDTEAFF
D gene: -; clone size: many; J gene: TRBJ1-1; V gene: TRBV5-1; CDR3 DNA: TGCGCCAGCAGCCCCATTACTTTGAACACTGAAGCTTTCTTT; CDR3 protein: CASSPITLNTEAFF
D gene: -; clone size: few; J gene: TRBJ2-5; V gene: TRBV3-1; CDR3 DNA: TGTGCCAGCAGCCCCACTCTTCTGGCCGCGGAGACCCAGTACTTC; CDR3 protein: CASSPTLLAAETQYF
D gene: TRBD2; clone size: many; J gene: TRBJ2-1; V gene: TRBV12-3/TRBV12-4; CDR3 DNA: TGTGCCAGCAACTCAAGGAGACTAGCGGGAGTTTGGTTCCATTCCGCGTACAATGAGCAGTTCTTC; CDR3 protein: CASNSRRLAGVWFHSAYNEQFF
D gene: -; clone size: many; J gene: TRBJ2-7; V gene: TRBV11-2; CDR3 DNA: TGTGCCAGCAGCTTCGTTGACGAGCAGTACTTC; CDR3 protein: CASSFVDEQYF
D gene: -; clone size: many; J gene: TRBJ1-1; V gene: TRBV18; CDR3 DNA: TGTGCCAGCTCACCGAAAGCCCAAACGAACACTGAAGCTTTCTTT; CDR3 protein: CASSPKAQTNTEAFF
D gene: TRBD1; clone size: many; J gene: TRBJ1-2; V gene: TRBV2; CDR3 DNA: TGTGCCAGCAGTCAAGACAGGGAAGGTGGAGGCTACACCTTC; CDR3 protein: CASSQDREGGGYTF
D gene: TRBD2; clone size: many; J gene: TRBJ2-3; V gene: TRBV6-5; CDR3 DNA: TGTGCCAGCAGTTTCCCCGGGGGGAACACAGATACGCAGTATTTT; CDR3 protein: CASSFPGGNTDTQYF
D gene: TRBD2; clone size: many; J gene: TRBJ2-5; V gene: TRBV7-2; CDR3 DNA: TGTGCCAGCAGCGGTCTTGGTAGCGGGATATTTGAGACCCAGTACTTC; CDR3 protein: CASSGLGSGIFETQYF
D gene: -; clone size: many; J gene: TRBJ2-7; V gene: TRBV2; CDR3 DNA: TGTGCCAGCAGCTGGGACATTTCCGAGCAGTACTTC; CDR3 protein: CASSWDISEQYF
D gene: TRBD1; clone size: many; J gene: TRBJ2-7; V gene: TRBV12-3/TRBV12-4; CDR3 DNA: TGTGCCAGCAGTTCATGGGACAGCGAAATTGGGCAGTACTTC; CDR3 protein: CASSSWDSEIGQYF
D gene: -; clone size: -; J gene: TRBJ1-2; V gene: TRBV19; CDR3 DNA: TGTGCCAGTAGTCTGATCTCTCGCAGCTATGGCTACACCTTC; CDR3 protein: CASSLISRSYGYTF
D gene: -; clone size: -; J gene: TRBJ2-6; V gene: TRBV12-3/TRBV12-4; CDR3 DNA: TGTGCCAGCAGTTTAGGGTTCGGTGGGGCCAACGTCCTGACTTTC; CDR3 protein: CASSLGFGGANVLTF
D gene: -; clone size: few; J gene: TRBJ2-7; V gene: TRBV9; CDR3 DNA: TGTGCCAGCAGCCGTAGTACCGGTCCCACCTACGAGCAGTACTTC; CDR3 protein: CASSRSTGPTYEQYF
D gene: TRBD1; clone size: many; J gene: TRBJ1-2; V gene: TRBV18; CDR3 DNA: TGTGCCAGCTCACGACCGGGACAGGGGGAAGGTGGCTACACCTTC; CDR3 protein: CASSRPGQGEGGYTF
D gene: TRBD2; clone size: many; J gene: TRBJ2-3; V gene: TRBV28; CDR3 DNA: TGTGCCAGCAGTACTAGCGGGGGAGTCTCACAGTATTGGGAGTATTTT; CDR3 protein: CASSTSGGVSQYWEYF
D gene: -; clone size: many; J gene: TRBJ2-2; V gene: TRBV7-9; CDR3 DNA: TGTGCCAGCGCCCCGAACACCGGGGAGCTGTTTTTT; CDR3 protein: CASAPNTGELFF
D gene: TRBD2; clone size: many; J gene: TRBJ2-5; V gene: TRBV7-8; CDR3 DNA: TGTGCCAGCAGCTTAGGACTGATAGCGGGAGGGCCAGAGACCCAGTACTTC; CDR3 protein: CASSLGLIAGGPETQYF
D gene: -; clone size: many; J gene: TRBJ2-7; V gene: TRBV3-1; CDR3 DNA: TGTGCCAGCAGCCAAGGTCAATCCTACGAGCAGTACTTC; CDR3 protein: CASSQGQSYEQYF
D gene: -; clone size: many; J gene: TRBJ1-1; V gene: TRBV18; CDR3 DNA: TGTGCCAGCTCACTTGTGGTGTACACTGAAGCTTTCTTT; CDR3 protein: CASSLVVYTEAFF
D gene: -; clone size: many; J gene: TRBJ2-7; V gene: TRBV28; CDR3 DNA: TGTGCCAGCAGTTTTCGGTTACGGTTCTCCTACGAGCAGTACTTC; CDR3 protein: CASSFRLRFSYEQYF
D gene: TRBD2; clone size: -; J gene: TRBJ2-7; V gene: TRBV5-1; CDR3 DNA: TGCGCCAGCAGGTGGACTAGCGGGAGGGCCAACGAGCAGTACTTC; CDR3 protein: CASRWTSGRANEQYF
D gene: -; clone size: many; J gene: TRBJ1-1; V gene: TRBV7-9; CDR3 DNA: TGTGCCAGCAGCTCGACAGGTGATAACACTGAAGCTTTCTTT; CDR3 protein: CASSSTGDNTEAFF
D gene: TRBD1; clone size: once; J gene: TRBJ1-3; V gene: TRBV29-1; CDR3 DNA: TGCAGCGTTGTGGCAGGGGGTGCTGGAAACACCATATATTTT; CDR3 protein: CSVVAGGAGNTIYF
D gene: -; clone size: -; J gene: TRBJ1-2; V gene: TRBV20-1; CDR3 DNA: TGCAGTGCTAGAGCCGACAGGCGGTATGGCTACACCTTC; CDR3 protein: CSARADRRYGYTF
D gene: -; clone size: many; J gene: TRBJ2-4; V gene: TRBV18; CDR3 DNA: TGTGCCAGCTCACCAACACAGGGAGGGGACATTCAGTACTTC; CDR3 protein: CASSPTQGGDIQYF
D gene: -; clone size: many; J gene: TRBJ2-7; V gene: TRBV30; CDR3 DNA: TGTGCCTGGAGTGCGACGGGGGTTCAATACTTC; CDR3 protein: CAWSATGVQYF
D gene: -; clone size: many; J gene: TRBJ1-1; V gene: TRBV6-1; CDR3 DNA: TGTGCCAGCAGTGAAAGCGGAAGGAACACTGAAGCTTTCTTT; CDR3 protein: CASSESGRNTEAFF
D gene: -; clone size: many; J gene: TRBJ2-7; V gene: TRBV9; CDR3 DNA: TGTGCCAGCAGCCCCGGGGGTATGGGCTACGAGCAGTACTTC; CDR3 protein: CASSPGGMGYEQYF
D gene: -; clone size: few; J gene: TRBJ2-3; V gene: TRBV10-3; CDR3 DNA: TGTGCCATGCGGGGAGACACTAACACAGATACGCAGTATTTT; CDR3 protein: CAMRGDTNTDTQYF